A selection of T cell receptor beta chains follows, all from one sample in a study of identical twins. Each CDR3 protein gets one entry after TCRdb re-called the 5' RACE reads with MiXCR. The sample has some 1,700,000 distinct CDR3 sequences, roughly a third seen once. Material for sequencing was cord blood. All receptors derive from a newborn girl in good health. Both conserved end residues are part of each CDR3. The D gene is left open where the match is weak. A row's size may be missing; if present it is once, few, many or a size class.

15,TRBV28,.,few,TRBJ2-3,CASSLISGNTDTQYF,TGTGCCAGCAGTTTAATTTCGGGGAACACAGATACGCAGTATTTT
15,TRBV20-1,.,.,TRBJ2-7,CSAREFSGGSYEQYF,TGCAGTGCTAGAGAGTTTAGCGGAGGGTCCTACGAGCAGTACTTC
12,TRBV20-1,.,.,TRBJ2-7,CSASGAAYEQYF,TGCAGTGCTAGTGGGGCAGCCTACGAGCAGTACTTC
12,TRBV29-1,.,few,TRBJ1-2,CSVAGFQDGYTF,TGCAGCGTTGCGGGTTTCCAGGATGGCTACACCTTC
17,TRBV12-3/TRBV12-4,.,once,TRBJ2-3,CASSLGPLMRYTDTQYF,TGTGCCAGCAGTTTGGGCCCTTTGATGCGGTACACGGATACGCAGTATTTT
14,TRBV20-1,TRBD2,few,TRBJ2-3,CSARWLADTDTQYF,TGCAGTGCTAGATGGCTAGCGGACACAGATACGCAGTATTTT
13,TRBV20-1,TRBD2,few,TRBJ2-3,CSARLLAGDTQYF,TGCAGTGCTAGATTGCTAGCGGGAGATACGCAGTATTTT
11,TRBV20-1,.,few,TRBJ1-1,CSPRKNTEAFF,TGCAGCCCTAGAAAGAACACTGAAGCTTTCTTT
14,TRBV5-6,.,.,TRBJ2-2,CASSLFQITGELFF,TGTGCCAGCAGCTTGTTCCAGATCACCGGGGAGCTGTTTTTT
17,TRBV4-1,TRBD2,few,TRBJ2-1,CASSQPLAGLPYNEQFF,TGCGCCAGCAGCCAGCCCCTAGCGGGCCTGCCCTACAATGAGCAGTTCTTC
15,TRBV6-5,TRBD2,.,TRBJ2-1,CASSPGTTNYNEQFF,TGTGCCAGCAGTCCCGGGACTACAAACTACAATGAGCAGTTCTTC
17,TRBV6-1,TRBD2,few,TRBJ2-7,CASRSITSGIYPYEQYF,TGTGCCAGCAGGAGCATCACTAGCGGGATATATCCCTACGAGCAGTACTTC
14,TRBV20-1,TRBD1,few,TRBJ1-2,CSARGLDRVYGYTF,TGCAGTGCTAGAGGTTTAGACAGGGTCTATGGCTACACCTTC
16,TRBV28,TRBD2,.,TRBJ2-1,CASRQSAGEFRHEQFF,TGTGCCAGCAGACAGTCAGCGGGAGAGTTTCGCCATGAGCAGTTCTTC
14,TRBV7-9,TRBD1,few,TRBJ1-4,CASRPGQGAKKLFF,TGTGCCAGCAGACCGGGACAGGGGGCGAAAAAACTGTTTTTT
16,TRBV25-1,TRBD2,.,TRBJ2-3,CASSDMSREGADTQYF,TGTGCCAGCAGTGATATGTCCCGGGAGGGGGCAGATACGCAGTATTTT
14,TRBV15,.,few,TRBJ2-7,CATSRDRTAYEQYF,TGTGCCACCAGCAGAGATCGGACGGCCTACGAGCAGTACTTC
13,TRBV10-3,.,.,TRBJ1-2,CAISESDRHGYTF,TGTGCCATCAGTGAGTCCGACAGGCATGGCTACACCTTC
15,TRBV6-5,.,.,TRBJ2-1,CASSDTGAGYNEQFF,TGTGCCAGCAGCGACACCGGAGCGGGCTACAATGAGCAGTTCTTC
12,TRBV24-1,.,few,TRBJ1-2,CATSDDGRGYTF,TGTGCCACCAGTGATGACGGGAGGGGCTACACCTTC
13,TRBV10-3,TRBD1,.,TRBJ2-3,CAISRTGPDTQYF,TGTGCCATCAGTAGGACAGGGCCAGATACGCAGTATTTT
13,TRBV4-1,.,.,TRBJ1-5,CASSQVEVGAQHF,TGCGCCAGCAGCCAAGTTGAGGTAGGAGCCCAGCATTTT
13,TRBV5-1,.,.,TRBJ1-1,CASTGTGTTEAFF,TGCGCCAGCACCGGAACAGGGACCACTGAAGCTTTCTTT
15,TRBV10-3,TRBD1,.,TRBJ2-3,CAISESGTGPDTQYF,TGTGCCATCAGTGAGTCGGGGACAGGGCCAGATACGCAGTATTTT
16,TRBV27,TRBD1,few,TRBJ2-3,CASSWTGGAGTDTQYF,TGTGCCAGCAGTTGGACAGGGGGCGCAGGGACAGATACGCAGTATTTT
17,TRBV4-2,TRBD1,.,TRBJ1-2,CASSQEGRTGANYGYTF,TGTGCCAGCAGCCAAGAGGGAAGGACAGGCGCCAACTATGGCTACACCTTC
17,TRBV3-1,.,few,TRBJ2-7,CASSQAKSGTLVYEQYF,TGTGCCAGCAGCCAGGCTAAATCCGGGACATTAGTCTACGAGCAGTACTTC
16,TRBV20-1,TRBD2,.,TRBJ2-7,CSASRSGRARYNEQYF,TGCAGTGCCAGTCGTAGCGGGAGGGCCCGCTACAATGAGCAGTACTTC
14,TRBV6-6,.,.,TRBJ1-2,CASSTPRDFYGYTF,TGTGCCAGCAGTACACCGAGGGACTTCTATGGCTACACCTTC
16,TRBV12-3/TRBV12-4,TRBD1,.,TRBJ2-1,CASSPARQGPYNEQFF,TGTGCCAGCAGTCCGGCCCGACAGGGCCCCTACAATGAGCAGTTCTTC
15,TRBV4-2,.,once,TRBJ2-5,CASSQGGLLEETQYF,TGTGCCAGCAGCCAGGGTGGACTCTTGGAAGAGACCCAGTACTTC
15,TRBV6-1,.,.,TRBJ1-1,CASSFERAVGTEAFF,TGTGCCAGCAGTTTTGAACGGGCCGTGGGCACTGAAGCTTTCTTT
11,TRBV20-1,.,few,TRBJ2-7,CSLQGFHEQYF,TGCAGTCTTCAGGGGTTCCACGAGCAGTACTTC
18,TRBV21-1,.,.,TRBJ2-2,CASSKDGGQGSSTGELFF,TGTGCCAGCAGCAAAGATGGGGGACAGGGGTCGTCCACCGGGGAGCTGTTTTTT
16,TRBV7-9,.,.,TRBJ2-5,CASSLALRGPGNEQYF,TGTGCCAGCAGCTTAGCGTTACGCGGCCCCGGCAATGAGCAGTACTTC
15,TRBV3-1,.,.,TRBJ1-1,CASSPARLLNTEAFF,TGTGCCAGCAGCCCAGCCCGCCTCTTGAACACTGAAGCTTTCTTT
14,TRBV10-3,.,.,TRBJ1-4,CAISDGRQKEKLFF,TGTGCCATCAGTGACGGGAGGCAAAAAGAAAAACTGTTTTTT
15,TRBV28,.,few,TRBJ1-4,CASSLGGAPNEKLFF,TGTGCCAGCAGTTTAGGGGGGGCACCTAATGAAAAACTGTTTTTT
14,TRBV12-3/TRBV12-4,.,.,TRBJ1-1,CASSVPGGDTEAFF,TGTGCCAGCAGTGTCCCCGGAGGGGACACTGAAGCTTTCTTT
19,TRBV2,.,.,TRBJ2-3,CASIPRGGHHLPSTDTQYF,TGTGCCAGCATCCCTAGGGGGGGCCATCACCTTCCTAGCACAGATACGCAGTATTTT
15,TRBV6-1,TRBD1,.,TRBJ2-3,CATTTRDRGGDTQYF,TGTGCCACCACTACGAGGGACAGGGGTGGAGATACGCAGTATTTT
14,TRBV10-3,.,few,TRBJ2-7,CAISEPGWTSEQYF,TGTGCCATCAGTGAGCCGGGTTGGACCAGCGAGCAGTACTTC
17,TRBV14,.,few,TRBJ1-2,CASSLWQSDSTNYGYTF,TGTGCCAGCAGCCTCTGGCAGTCCGACAGTACTAACTATGGCTACACCTTC
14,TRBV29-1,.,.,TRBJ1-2,CSVEERVGGYGYTF,TGCAGCGTTGAAGAGCGTGTAGGGGGCTATGGCTACACCTTC
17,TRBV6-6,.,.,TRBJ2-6,CASSYYRGRSGANVLTF,TGTGCCAGCAGTTACTATCGCGGGCGCTCTGGGGCCAACGTCCTGACTTTC
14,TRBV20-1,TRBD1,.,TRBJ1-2,CSASGTGSNYGYTF,TGCAGTGCTAGTGGGACAGGGTCTAACTATGGCTACACCTTC
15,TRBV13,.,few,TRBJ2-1,CASSLGAPGYNEQFF,TGTGCCAGCAGCTTAGGTGCTCCGGGGTACAATGAGCAGTTCTTC
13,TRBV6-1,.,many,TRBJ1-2,CASSEGPGYGYTF,TGTGCCAGCAGTGAAGGTCCAGGATATGGCTACACCTTC